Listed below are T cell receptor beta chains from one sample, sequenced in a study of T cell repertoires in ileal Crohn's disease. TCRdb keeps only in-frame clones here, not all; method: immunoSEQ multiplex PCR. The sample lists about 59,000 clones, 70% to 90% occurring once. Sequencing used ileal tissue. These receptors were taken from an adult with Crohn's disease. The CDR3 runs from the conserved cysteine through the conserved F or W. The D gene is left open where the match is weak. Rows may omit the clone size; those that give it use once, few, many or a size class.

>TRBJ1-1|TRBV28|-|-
CASISGGHAFF
TGTGCCAGCATTTCGGGGGGGCACGCTTTCTTT
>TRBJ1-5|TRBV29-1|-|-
CSVGMSGNQPQHF
TGCAGCGTCGGGATGTCCGGTAATCAGCCCCAGCATTTT
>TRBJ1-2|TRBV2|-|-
CASSGLQGVYGYTF
TGTGCCAGCAGTGGGTTACAGGGTGTCTATGGCTACACCTTC
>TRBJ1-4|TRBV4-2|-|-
CASSRPGTNEKLFF
TGTGCCAGCAGCCGACCGGGAACTAATGAAAAACTGTTTTTT
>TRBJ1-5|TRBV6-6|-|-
CASSYFPRNSNQPQHF
TGTGCCAGCAGTTACTTCCCCAGAAATAGCAATCAGCCCCAGCATTTT
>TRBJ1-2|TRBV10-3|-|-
CAISPAGYGYTF
TGTGCCATCAGTCCGGCGGGATATGGCTACACCTTC
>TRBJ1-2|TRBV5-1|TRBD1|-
CASSSGLDREVNYGYTF
TGCGCCAGCAGCTCCGGCCTGGACAGGGAGGTCAACTATGGCTACACCTTC
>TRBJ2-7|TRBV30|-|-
CAWESALASEQYF
TGTGCCTGGGAGTCGGCCTTAGCATCCGAGCAGTACTTC
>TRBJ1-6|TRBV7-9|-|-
CASSRDTTNSPLHF
TGTGCCAGCAGCCGGGACACGACTAATTCACCCCTCCACTTT
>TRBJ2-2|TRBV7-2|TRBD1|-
CASSFGGWGQGANTGELFF
TGTGCCAGCAGCTTCGGGGGGTGGGGACAGGGAGCGAACACCGGGGAGCTGTTTTTT
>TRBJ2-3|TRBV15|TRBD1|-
CATSSAFRDRASDTQYF
TGTGCCACCAGCAGCGCCTTCCGGGACAGGGCGTCAGATACGCAGTATTTT
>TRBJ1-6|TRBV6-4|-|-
CASSDEISSPLHF
TGTGCCAGCAGTGACGAAATAAGCTCACCCCTCCACTTT
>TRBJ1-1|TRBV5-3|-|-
CAPQARDSHTEAFF
TGTGCCCCCCAAGCTAGAGACTCGCACACTGAAGCTTTCTTT
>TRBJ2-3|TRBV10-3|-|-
CAISGTRDTQYF
TGTGCCATCAGCGGGACACGAGATACGCAGTATTTT
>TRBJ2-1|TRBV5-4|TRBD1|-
CASSNAGTAHNEQFF
TGTGCCAGCAGCAACGCAGGGACAGCCCACAATGAGCAGTTCTTC
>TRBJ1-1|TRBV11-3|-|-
CASRKGRNTEAFF
TGTGCCAGCAGAAAGGGGAGGAATACTGAAGCTTTCTTT
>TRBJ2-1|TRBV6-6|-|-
CASSYGEAGNNEQFF
TGTGCCAGCAGTTACGGGGAGGCCGGTAACAATGAGCAGTTCTTC
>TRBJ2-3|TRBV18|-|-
CASSPSSGTQYF
TGTGCCAGCTCACCAAGTTCGGGTACGCAGTATTTT
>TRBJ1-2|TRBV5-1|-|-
CASSLDRVEYGYTF
TGCGCCAGCAGCTTGGACAGGGTGGAGTATGGCTACACCTTC
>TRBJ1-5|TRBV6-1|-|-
CASTREGHQPQHF
TGTGCCAGCACGAGGGAGGGACATCAGCCCCAGCATTTT
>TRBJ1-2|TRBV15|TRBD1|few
CATSRDNRGRNGYTF
TGTGCCACCAGCAGAGATAACAGGGGGCGGAATGGCTACACCTTC
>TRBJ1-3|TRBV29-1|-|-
CSVTGSGNTIYF
TGCAGCGTAACAGGCTCTGGAAACACCATATATTTT
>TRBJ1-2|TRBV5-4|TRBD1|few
CASSLDRGRIDGYTF
TGTGCCAGCAGCCTGGACAGGGGGAGAATCGATGGCTACACCTTC
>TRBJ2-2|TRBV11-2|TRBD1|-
CASSSYIAGTGHTGELFF
TGTGCCAGCAGCTCGTATATTGCCGGGACAGGGCACACCGGGGAGCTGTTTTTT
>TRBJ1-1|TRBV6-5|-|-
CASSLRQQIEAFF
TGTGCCAGCAGTTTGCGACAACAAATAGAAGCTTTCTTT
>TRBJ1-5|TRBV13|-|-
CASSFFRDQPQHF
TGTGCCAGCAGCTTCTTCCGGGATCAGCCCCAGCATTTT
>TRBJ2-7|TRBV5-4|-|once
CASSLVGTPSYEQYF
TGTGCCAGCAGCTTAGTCGGGACTCCGTCCTACGAGCAGTACTTC
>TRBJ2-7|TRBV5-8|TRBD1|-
CASSLAGQGVYEQYF
TGTGCCAGCAGCCTTGCGGGACAGGGGGTTTACGAGCAGTACTTC
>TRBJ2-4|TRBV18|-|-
CASSGQNIAKNIQYF
TGTGCCAGCTCAGGACAGAATATAGCCAAAAACATTCAGTACTTC
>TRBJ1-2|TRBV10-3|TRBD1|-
CAINAGGGYTF
TGTGCCATCAACGCAGGGGGCGGCTACACCTTC
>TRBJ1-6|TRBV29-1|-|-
CSVQDRLNSPLHF
TGCAGCGTACAAGACAGGCTTAATTCACCCCTCCACTTT
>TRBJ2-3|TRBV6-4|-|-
CANSTDTQYF
TGTGCCAACTCCACAGATACGCAGTATTTT
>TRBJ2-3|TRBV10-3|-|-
CAISEFPLDTQYF
TGTGCCATCAGTGAGTTTCCGTTAGATACGCAGTATTTT
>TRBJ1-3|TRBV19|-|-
CASTRHGRVIVGNTIYF
TGTGCCAGTACCAGGCATGGGAGGGTAATCGTTGGAAACACCATATATTTT
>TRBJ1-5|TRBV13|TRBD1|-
CASSSRDRQNQPQHF
TGTGCCAGCAGCTCGAGGGACAGGCAAAACCAGCCCCAGCATTTT
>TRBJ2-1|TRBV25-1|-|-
CASREVGNNEQFF
TGTGCCAGCAGAGAAGTCGGGAACAATGAGCAGTTCTTC
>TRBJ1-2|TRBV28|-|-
CASTSPVYGYTF
TGTGCCAGCACCTCGCCAGTCTATGGCTACACCTTC
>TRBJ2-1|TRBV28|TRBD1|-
CASSRTGTGGYNEQFF
TGTGCCAGCAGTCGTACCGGGACAGGGGGCTACAATGAGCAGTTCTTC
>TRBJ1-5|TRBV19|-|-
CASSRLGAIGYSNQPQHF
TGTGCCAGTAGTCGATTGGGGGCAATCGGGTATAGCAATCAGCCCCAGCATTTT
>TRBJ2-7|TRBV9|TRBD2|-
CASSDGLAYEQYF
TGTGCCAGCAGCGACGGACTAGCCTACGAGCAGTACTTC
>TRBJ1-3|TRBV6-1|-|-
CASSARQESGNTIYF
TGTGCCAGCAGCGCACGACAGGAGTCTGGAAACACCATATATTTT
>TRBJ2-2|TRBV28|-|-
CASSVPSYTGELFF
TGTGCCAGCAGTGTTCCTAGCTACACCGGGGAGCTGTTTTTT
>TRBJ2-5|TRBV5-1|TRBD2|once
CASSLVSSGVQYF
TGCGCCAGCAGCCTCGTTTCTAGCGGGGTCCAGTACTTC
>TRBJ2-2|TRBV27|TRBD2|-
CASRASGRTGELFF
TGTGCCAGCAGGGCTAGCGGGAGAACCGGGGAGCTGTTTTTT
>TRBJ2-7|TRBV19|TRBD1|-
CASSPGQDYEQYF
TGTGCCAGTAGCCCGGGACAGGACTACGAGCAGTACTTC
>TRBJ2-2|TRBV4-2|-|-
CASSQDARGNTGELFF
TGTGCCAGCAGCCAAGATGCCAGGGGTAACACCGGGGAGCTGTTTTTT
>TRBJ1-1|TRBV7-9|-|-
CASSPETFMNTEAFF
TGTGCCAGCAGCCCAGAGACATTCATGAACACTGAAGCTTTCTTT
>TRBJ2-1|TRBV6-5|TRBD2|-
CASSFSGTSGYNEQFF
TGTGCCAGCAGTTTCTCCGGGACTAGCGGTTACAATGAGCAGTTCTTC
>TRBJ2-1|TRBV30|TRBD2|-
CAWSVAGGYTRGSEQFF
TGTGCCTGGAGTGTTGCGGGAGGGTATACTAGGGGCAGTGAGCAGTTCTTC
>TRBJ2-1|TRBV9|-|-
CASSVGAGVHNEQFF
TGTGCCAGCAGCGTGGGGGCGGGTGTCCACAATGAGCAGTTCTTC
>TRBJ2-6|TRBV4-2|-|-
CASSHPMESGANVLTF
TGTGCCAGCAGCCACCCCATGGAGTCCGGGGCCAACGTCCTGACTTTC
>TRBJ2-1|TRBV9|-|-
CASSVAPAPRDNEQFF
TGTGCCAGCAGCGTAGCTCCGGCCCCACGGGACAATGAGCAGTTCTTC
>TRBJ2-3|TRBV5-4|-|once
CASKQQRATDTQYF
TGTGCCAGCAAACAACAGAGAGCCACAGATACGCAGTATTTT
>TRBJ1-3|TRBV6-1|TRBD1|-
CASSTVGQGNTIYF
TGTGCCAGCAGTACAGTGGGACAGGGAAACACCATATATTTT
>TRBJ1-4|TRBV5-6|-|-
CASSLGVKEKLFF
TGTGCCAGCAGCTTGGGAGTTAAGGAAAAACTGTTTTTT